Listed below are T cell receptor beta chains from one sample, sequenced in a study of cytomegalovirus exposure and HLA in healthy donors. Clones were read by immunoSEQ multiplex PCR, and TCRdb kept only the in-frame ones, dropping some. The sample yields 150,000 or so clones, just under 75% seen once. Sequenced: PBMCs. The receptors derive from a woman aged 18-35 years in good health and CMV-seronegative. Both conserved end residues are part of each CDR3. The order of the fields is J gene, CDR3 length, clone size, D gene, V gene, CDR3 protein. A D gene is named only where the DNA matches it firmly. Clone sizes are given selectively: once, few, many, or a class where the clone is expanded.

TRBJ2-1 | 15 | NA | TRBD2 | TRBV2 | CASSGGGRAYNEQFF
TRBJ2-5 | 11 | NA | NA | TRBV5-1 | CASSLAETQYF
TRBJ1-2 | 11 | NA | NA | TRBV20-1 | CSASSTYGYTF
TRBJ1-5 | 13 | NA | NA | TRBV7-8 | CASSLRGEQPQHF
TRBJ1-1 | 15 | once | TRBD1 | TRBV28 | CASSKGGRRNTEAFF
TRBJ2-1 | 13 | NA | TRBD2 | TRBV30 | CAWTGGSGREQFF
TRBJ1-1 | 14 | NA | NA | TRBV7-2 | CASSLGLHNTEAFF
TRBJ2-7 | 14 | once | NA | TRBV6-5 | CASSVQGFPYEQYF
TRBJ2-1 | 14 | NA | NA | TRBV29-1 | CSAKRSASYNEQFF
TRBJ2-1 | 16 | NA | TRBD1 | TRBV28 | CASSLLPGQGTVEQFF
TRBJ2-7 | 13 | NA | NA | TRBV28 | CASSWQATYEQYF
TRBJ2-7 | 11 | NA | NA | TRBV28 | CASRYQYEQYF
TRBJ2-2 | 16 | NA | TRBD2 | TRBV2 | CASREGLAGGTGELFF
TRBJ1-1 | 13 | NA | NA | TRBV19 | CASSMGGRAEAFF
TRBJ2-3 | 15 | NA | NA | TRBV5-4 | CASSSAGVRTDTQYF
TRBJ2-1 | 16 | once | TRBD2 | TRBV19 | CASSIRAGASYNEQFF
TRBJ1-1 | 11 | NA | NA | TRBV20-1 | CSARAGGQAFF
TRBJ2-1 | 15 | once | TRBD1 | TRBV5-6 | CASSLGQGAYNEQFF
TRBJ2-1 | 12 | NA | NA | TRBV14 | CASSRMLQGQFF
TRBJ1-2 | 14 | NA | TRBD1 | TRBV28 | CASRVTGVVAGYTF
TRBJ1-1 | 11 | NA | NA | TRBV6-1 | CASTEQRIAFF
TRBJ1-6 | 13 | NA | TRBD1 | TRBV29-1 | CSVSTGVNSPLHF
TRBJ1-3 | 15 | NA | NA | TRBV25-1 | CASSPGLYSGNTIYF
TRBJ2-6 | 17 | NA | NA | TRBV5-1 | CASSLAVGFIGANVLTF
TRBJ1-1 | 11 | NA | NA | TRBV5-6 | CASSFNREAFF
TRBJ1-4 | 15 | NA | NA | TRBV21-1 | CASSGLGQAYEKLFF
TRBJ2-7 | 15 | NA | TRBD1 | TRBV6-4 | CASSEQGSPGYEQYF
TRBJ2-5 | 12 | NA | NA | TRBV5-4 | CASSQIQETQYF
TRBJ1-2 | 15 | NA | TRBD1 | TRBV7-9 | CASSLAPGQGDGYTF
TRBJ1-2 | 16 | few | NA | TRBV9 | CASNRDGGWGSAGYTF
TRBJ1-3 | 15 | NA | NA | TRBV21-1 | CASSKSRLGLNTIYF
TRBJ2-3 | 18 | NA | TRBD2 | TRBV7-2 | CASSLFPFAGGPTDTQYF
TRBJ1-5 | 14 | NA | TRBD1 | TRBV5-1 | CASSPDRADQPQHF
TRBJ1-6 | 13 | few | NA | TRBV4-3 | CASSRDINSPLHF
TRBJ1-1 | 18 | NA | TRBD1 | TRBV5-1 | CASSLLLGTGVMNTEAFF
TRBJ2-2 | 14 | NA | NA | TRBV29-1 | CSVETGLVAGELFF
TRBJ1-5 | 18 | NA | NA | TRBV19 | CASSTTSRGGSSNQPQHF
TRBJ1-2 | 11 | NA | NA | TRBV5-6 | CASGRQQGYTF